This T cell receptor (beta chain) was sequenced during a study of CD4+ T cells in melanoma. Overall study results and limits: A reported correlation linked neoantigen-specific CD4+ T cells to CD8+, macrophage and B cell function. Reportedly, melanoma neoantigen-specific CD4+ T cells showed varied differentiation states.

TCRdb's copy holds only in-frame clones and misses some; the assay was immunoSEQ multiplex PCR. The table has approximately 10,000 clones, around 70% seen once. In regard to this clone: Its target is not known.

This TCR was sampled from a human donor with melanoma. Source material: cells from a culture (not recorded whether cultured in vitro).

The CDR3 DNA follows: TGTGCCAGCAGCTTGCGAGGGTACAACTATGGCTACACCTTC. Protein: CASSLRGYNYGYTF. The rearrangement uses TRBV5-4 and TRBJ1-2; no definite D call. The CDR3 runs to 14 residues. Germline V gives CDR1 SGHNT, CDR2 YYREEE (reference sequence). V dropped 1 base and J dropped 2 bases, with 9 bases sitting between them.